This T cell receptor (beta chain) was captured by sequencing in a study of regulatory T cells in long-lasting Graves disease (dated by TCRdb to the early 2020s). Study-wide context: In the newly diagnosed Graves' disease group, patients had been taking antithyroid drugs for less than 3 months. This study used TCR sequencing and RNA sequencing of peripheral blood to compare persistent Graves' disease patients against newly diagnosed Graves' disease patients. The study was registered as a clinical trial and conducted in China. A total of about 35 samples underwent TCR sequencing: about 13 from persistent and roughly 20 from newly diagnosed Graves' disease patients. General study outcomes and caveats: More public clonotypes were shared among persistent patients (roughly 2,700) than among newly diagnosed patients (approximately 930). Lower TCR Shannon entropy and fewer highly expanded clones were observed in persistent Graves' disease patients than in newly diagnosed patients, which suggested clonal expansion. The authors acknowledged the small sample size as a limitation that may reduce accuracy. Only peripheral blood was studied, because thyroid tissue, the primary lesion, was inaccessible. Sequencing and analysis were restricted to the TCR beta chain.

Receptors were amplified or captured by multiplex PCR. TCRdb records Illumina HiSeq 4000 as the sequencer. To build TCR beta libraries, CDR3 regions were amplified by Arm-PCR using iRepertoire HTBI primers. Gel purification was performed on PCR products prior to sequencing. As for the original processing: Across samples, 60 to 70 TRBV and 15 or so TRBJ segments were identified and used for gene usage analysis of CDR3 amino acid clonotypes. COPE and FqMerger were used to merge filtered high-quality paired reads into contigs. BLAST was used to align contigs to IMGT TRBV, TRBD and TRBJ reference genes, and CDR3 was defined according to IMGT. Clonotypes above 0.1% frequency were classified as highly expanded clones. Shannon entropy served as the measure of repertoire diversity, while the Gini coefficient captured V-J evenness. A clonotype found in more than one individual was treated as public. Using fastp trimming at Q25 and MiXCR clonotype assembly, TCRdb reanalyzed the public sequencing data and kept in-frame beta chains. Entries are consolidated by CDR3 protein sequence, retaining the most common genes and DNA. TCRdb's processing, not the authors' own work, is the source of the V and J calls. In all, the sample holds about 220,000 distinct CDR3 sequences, and around a fifth of those were seen once. The ten largest account for about 11% of the sample.

This clonotype was picked up many times. Its recognized antigen is unknown. Base-call qualities are not available, and no considerably larger clone is one nucleotide away. Read against the paper, the sample's time point label means: newly diagnosed GD, antithyroid drugs for less than 3 months. For both TCR sequencing and RNA sequencing, RNA was extracted from PBMCs using TRIzol. The diagnosis of Graves' disease was made according to American Thyroid Association guidelines. Patients were recruited from an endocrinology department in Xi'an, China. From each patient, 7.5 to 9.5 milliliters of peripheral blood was collected into an EDTA anticoagulant tube. PBMCs were isolated by Ficoll Paque Plus density gradient separation without further T cell sorting. An Agilent 2100 Bioanalyzer and agarose gel were used to check RNA quality, while a NanoDrop 2000 measured RNA concentration. These same records also appear under a second study, on T cells in Graves' hyperthyroidism and ophthalmopathy. Looking at the second paper: Graves' hyperthyroidism was defined as stable when no progression to ophthalmopathy occurred over 18 months of follow-up. The hyperthyroidism patients were between 18 and 65 years old and newly diagnosed, with a disease duration of less than 2 months. The study excluded patients with uncontrolled infections, other autoimmune diseases, pregnancy or lactation. Diagnoses were established on the basis of clinical symptoms, serum thyroxine and TRAb, thyroid ultrasound, and orbital computed tomography. For the first round of RT-PCR on the TCR CDR3, the HTBI primer set was used together with the Qiagen OneStep RT-PCR kit. Blood samples also contained most of the expanded thyroid clonotypes (frequency above 0.001), which suggests that blood repertoires may reflect thyroid immune responses. A model built on a 13 V-J signature distinguished ophthalmopathy from stable hyperthyroidism, reaching 85% to 90% sensitivity and about 81% specificity in cross-validation and 80%/75% in testing. In validation, progression to ophthalmopathy was predicted by the model with roughly 69% sensitivity and roughly 72% specificity, a median of 6.5 months before onset. TCR V-J signatures able to tell the groups apart were searched for in a discovery cohort of 95 or so patients, of whom approximately 40 had Graves' ophthalmopathy and around 58 had stable Graves' hyperthyroidism. An independent validation cohort of about 19 hyperthyroidism patients and approximately 17 patients who later progressed to ophthalmopathy tested prospective prediction of ophthalmopathy. The 75 to 100 discovery patients were randomly split 7:3 into training and test sets. The study also compared thyroid tissue and blood T-cell repertoires from 5 to 7 Graves' hyperthyroidism patients. Following sampling, methimazole starting at 30 mg daily was given to hyperthyroidism patients, and high-dose intravenous methylprednisolone was given to ophthalmopathy patients. The libraries were constructed in a second round of multiplex PCR and then size-selected and purified. The libraries were sequenced on an Illumina HiSeq2000 using paired-end 100 bp reads. Raw data were processed with SOAPnuke, discarding reads with adapters, uncalled bases, mean Phred below 15, or no exact constant-primer or identifier match. High-quality paired reads were merged with COPE v1.2.5, and unique nucleotide sequences were defined as clonotypes. MiTCR v1.1 was used to align the clonotypes against IMGT TRBV, TRBD and TRBJ reference segments. The analysis included only V-J combinations with a frequency above 0.0001, which together covered around 99% of the repertoires. A TCS score was defined as the ratio between F50 (clonal expansion) and ExV (chaos), using BLOSUM62-based TCRdist between CDR3 peptides within each V-J. Welch's t-statistics and random forest reduced fewer than 550 V-J features to around 14, which were used in a naive Bayes classifier (R e1071). No statistical method was used to fix the sample size in advance, and group allocation was not hidden from the investigators. TCR Vbeta CDR3 sequencing of around 130 peripheral blood samples (43 ophthalmopathy, about 74 hyperthyroidism and around 17 progressor patients) is reported in the paper.

The sequencing here drew on peripheral blood mononuclear cells (PBMCs), taken at new diagnosis, from a patient treated with antithyroid drugs. This clonotype was sampled from a woman in her 30s with Graves disease. Donor details come from another sample of the same person, matched by shared clones.

CDR3 protein: CATSRDGSSGANVLTF. The DNA sequence reads TGTGCCACCAGCAGAGATGGGAGCTCTGGGGCCAACGTCCTGACTTTC. The chain employs TRBV15 and TRBJ2-6; a weak D assignment points to TRBD2 (5 bases agree). The CDR3 has 16 amino acids, counting the end cysteine and phenylalanine. Only the CDR3 DNA is retained, 48 bases long and in frame from the first base. CDR1 and CDR2 are read off the germline V gene (reference sequence) as LNHNV and YYDKDF. V loses 0 bases, J loses 0 bases, and the germline ends lie 6 bases apart.